A single T cell receptor beta chain is shown here with its context. The antigen remains unidentified. The data were obtained in a study of OX40 agonist ivuxolimab in advanced cancers. The wider study: Those enrolled were 82.7% male, with a mean age of roughly 62 years and ages from roughly 23 to 79.

Study-level points and caveats: In CD8+ T cells, expanded clones were on average more numerous than in CD4+.

Germline values: CDR1 SGHNT, CDR2 YYREEE (reference sequence). The V gene lost 4 bases and the J gene lost 2 bases, with 16 bases spanning the gap. The CDR3 is 16 amino acids. Measured with immunoSEQ multiplex PCR; TCRdb has only the in-frame clones, and not every one. The sample records around 63,000 clones, 70% to 80% being singletons. A history of autoimmune disease or systemic immunosuppression excluded patients. Sequencing used CD4+ or CD8+ T cells sorted from blood, obtained in a trial of the OX40 agonist ivuxolimab. The chain combines TRBV5-4 with TRBJ1-5; perhaps TRBD1 as D (6 bases). This clonotype originated in an adult with an advanced solid tumor such as melanoma, head and neck, liver or kidney cancer. CDR3 bases: TGTGCCAGCAGCCCGGGGGGCCAGGGTGGCAATCAGCCCCAGCATTTT. Translated, it gives CASSPGGQGGNQPQHF. The full variable domain, in which reference TRBV5-4 and TRBJ1-5 provide the parts outside the CDR3, is ETGVTQSPTHLIKTRGQQVTLRCSSQSGHNTVSWYQQALGQGPQFIFQYYREEENGRGNFPPRFSGLQFPNYSSELNVNALELDDSALYLCASSPGGQGGNQPQHFGDGTRLSIL.